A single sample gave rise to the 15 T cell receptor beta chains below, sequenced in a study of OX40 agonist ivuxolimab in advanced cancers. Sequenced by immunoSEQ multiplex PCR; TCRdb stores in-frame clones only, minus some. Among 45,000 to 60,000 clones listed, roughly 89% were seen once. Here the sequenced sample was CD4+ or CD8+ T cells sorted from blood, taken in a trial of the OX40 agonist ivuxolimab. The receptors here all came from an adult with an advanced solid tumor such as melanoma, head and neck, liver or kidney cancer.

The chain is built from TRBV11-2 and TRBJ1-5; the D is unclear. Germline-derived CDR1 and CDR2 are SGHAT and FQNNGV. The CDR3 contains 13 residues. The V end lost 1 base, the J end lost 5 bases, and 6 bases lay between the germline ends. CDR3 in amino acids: CASSLGPDQPQHF. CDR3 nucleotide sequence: TGTGCCAGCAGCTTAGGACCAGATCAGCCCCAGCATTTT.

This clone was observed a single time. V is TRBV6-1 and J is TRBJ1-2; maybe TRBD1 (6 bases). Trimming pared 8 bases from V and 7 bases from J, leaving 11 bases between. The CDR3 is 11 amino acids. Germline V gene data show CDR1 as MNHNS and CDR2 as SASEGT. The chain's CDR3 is CASWYRAGYTF. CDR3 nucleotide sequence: TGTGCCAGCTGGTACAGGGCTGGCTACACCTTC.

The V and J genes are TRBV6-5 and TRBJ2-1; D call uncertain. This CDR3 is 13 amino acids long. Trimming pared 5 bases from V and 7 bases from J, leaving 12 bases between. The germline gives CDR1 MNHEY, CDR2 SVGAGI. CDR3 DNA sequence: TGTGCCAGCAGTCCTACACTCGGGAATGAGCAGTTCTTC. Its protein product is CASSPTLGNEQFF.

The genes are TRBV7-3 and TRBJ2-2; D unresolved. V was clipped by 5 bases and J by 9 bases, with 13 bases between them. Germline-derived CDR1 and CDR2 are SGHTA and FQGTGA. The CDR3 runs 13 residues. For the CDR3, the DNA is TGTGCCAGCAGCACAACCCCCGACAGGGAGCTGTTTTTT. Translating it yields CASSTTPDRELFF.

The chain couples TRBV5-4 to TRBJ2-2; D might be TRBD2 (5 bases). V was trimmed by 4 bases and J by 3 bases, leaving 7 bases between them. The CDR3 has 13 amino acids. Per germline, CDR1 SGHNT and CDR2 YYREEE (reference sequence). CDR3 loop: CASSPGYTGELFF. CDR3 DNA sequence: TGTGCCAGCAGCCCGGGGTACACCGGGGAGCTGTTTTTT.

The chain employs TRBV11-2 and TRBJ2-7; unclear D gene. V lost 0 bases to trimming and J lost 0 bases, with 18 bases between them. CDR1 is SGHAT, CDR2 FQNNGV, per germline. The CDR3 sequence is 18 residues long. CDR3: CASSLDEWAVGPSYEQYF. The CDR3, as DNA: TGTGCCAGCAGCTTAGATGAATGGGCGGTAGGGCCCTCCTACGAGCAGTACTTC. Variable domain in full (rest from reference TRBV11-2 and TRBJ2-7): EAGVAQSPRYKIIEKRQSVAFWCNPISGHATLYWYQQILGQGPKLLIQFQNNGVVDDSQLPKDRFSAERLKGVDSTLKIQPAKLEDSAVYLCASSLDEWAVGPSYEQYFGPGTRLTVT.

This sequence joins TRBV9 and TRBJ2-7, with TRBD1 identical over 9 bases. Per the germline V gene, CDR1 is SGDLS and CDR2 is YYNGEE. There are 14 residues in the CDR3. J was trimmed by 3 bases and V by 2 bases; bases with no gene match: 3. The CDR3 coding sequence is TGTGCCAGCAGCGTCGGGACAGGGATCTACGAGCAGTACTTC. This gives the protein CASSVGTGIYEQYF.

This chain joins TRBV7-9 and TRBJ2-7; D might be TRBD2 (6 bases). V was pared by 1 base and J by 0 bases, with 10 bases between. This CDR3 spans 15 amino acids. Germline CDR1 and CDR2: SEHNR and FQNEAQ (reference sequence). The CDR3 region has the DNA TGTGCCAGCAGCTTAGGCGGGGTGGGCTCCTACGAGCAGTACTTC. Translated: CASSLGGVGSYEQYF.

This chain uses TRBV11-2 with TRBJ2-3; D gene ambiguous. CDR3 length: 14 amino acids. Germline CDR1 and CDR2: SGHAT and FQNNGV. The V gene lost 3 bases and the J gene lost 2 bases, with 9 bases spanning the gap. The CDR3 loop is CASSFISITDTQYF. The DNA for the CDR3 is TGTGCCAGCAGCTTTATTAGCATCACAGATACGCAGTATTTT.

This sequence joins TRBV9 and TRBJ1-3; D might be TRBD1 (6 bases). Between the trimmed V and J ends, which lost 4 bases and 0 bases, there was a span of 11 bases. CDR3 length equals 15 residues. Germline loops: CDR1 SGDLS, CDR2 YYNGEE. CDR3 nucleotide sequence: TGTGCCAGCAGCCCGGGACATCTCTCTGGAAACACCATATATTTT. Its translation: CASSPGHLSGNTIYF.

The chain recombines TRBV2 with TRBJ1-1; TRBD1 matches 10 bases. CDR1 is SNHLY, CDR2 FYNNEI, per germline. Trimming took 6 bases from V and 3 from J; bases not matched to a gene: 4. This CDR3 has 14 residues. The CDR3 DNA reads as TGTGCCAGCAGCGACGGGACAGGGGACACTGAAGCTTTCTTT. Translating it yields CASSDGTGDTEAFF. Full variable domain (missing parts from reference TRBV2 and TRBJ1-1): EPEVTQTPSHQVTQMGQEVILRCVPISNHLYFYWYRQILGQKVEFLVSFYNNEISEKSEIFDDQFSVERPDGSNFTLKIRSTKLEDSAMYFCASSDGTGDTEAFFGQGTRLTVV.

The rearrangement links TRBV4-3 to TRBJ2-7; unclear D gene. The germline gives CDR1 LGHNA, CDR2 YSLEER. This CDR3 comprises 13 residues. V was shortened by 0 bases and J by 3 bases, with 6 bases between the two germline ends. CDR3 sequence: CASSQETYYEQYF. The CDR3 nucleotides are TGCGCCAGCAGCCAAGAGACATACTACGAGCAGTACTTC.

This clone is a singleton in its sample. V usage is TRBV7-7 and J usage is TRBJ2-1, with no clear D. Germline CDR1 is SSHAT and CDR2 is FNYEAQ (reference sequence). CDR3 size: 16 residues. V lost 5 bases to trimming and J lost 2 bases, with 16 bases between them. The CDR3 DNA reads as TGTGCCAGCAGCCTTGAGGTGGGCAGCACCTACAATGAGCAGTTCTTC. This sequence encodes CASSLEVGSTYNEQFF. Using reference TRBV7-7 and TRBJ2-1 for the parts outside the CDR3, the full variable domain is GAGVSQSPRYKVTKRGQDVTLRCDPISSHATLYWYQQALGQGPEFLTYFNYEAQPDKSGLPSDRFSAERPEGSISTLTIQRTEQRDSAMYRCASSLEVGSTYNEQFFGPGTRLTVL.

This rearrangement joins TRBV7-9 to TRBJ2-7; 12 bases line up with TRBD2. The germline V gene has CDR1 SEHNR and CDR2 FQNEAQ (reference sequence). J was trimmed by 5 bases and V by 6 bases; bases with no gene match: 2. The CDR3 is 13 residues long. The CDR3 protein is CASRRTSGNEQYF. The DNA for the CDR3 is TGTGCCAGCAGACGGACTAGCGGGAACGAGCAGTACTTC.

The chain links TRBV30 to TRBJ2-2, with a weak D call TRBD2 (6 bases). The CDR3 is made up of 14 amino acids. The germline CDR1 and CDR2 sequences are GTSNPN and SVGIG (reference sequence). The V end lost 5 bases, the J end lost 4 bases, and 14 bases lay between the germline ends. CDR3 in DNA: TGTGCCTGGGGGGACGAGGGAGGCACCGGGGAGCTGTTTTTT. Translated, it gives CAWGDEGGTGELFF.